This T cell receptor (beta chain) was identified during a study of blood T cells in healthy people across ages. PCR was performed a second time for about 7 to 12 cycles using a sample-barcoded 5' primer and a J-beta primer mix. TCRdb itself ran the 5' RACE reads through MiXCR, one entry per CDR3 protein. The repertoire holds 710,000 or so distinct CDR3 sequences, about 20% seen once, with around a fifth in the top ten. Germline CDR1 is DFQATT and CDR2 is SNEGSKA (reference sequence). The length of the CDR3 is 12 residues. Only a few counts were recorded for this clonotype. The extraction recovered at least 5.5 micrograms of total RNA per sample.

The V call is TRBV20-1, the J call TRBJ2-7; the D is unclear. The DNA end is more similar to TRBJ2-5, so the J call may be wrong. Sequencing input: blood. The source of this sequence is a man between 70 and 80 years old in good health. CDR3 amino acids: CSARASGETQYF. As DNA, the CDR3 is TGCAGTGCTAGGGCTAGTGGAGAGACCCAGTACTTC.